These 21 T cell receptor beta chains share one sample of origin, sequenced in a study of blood T cell repertoires in COVID-19 (TCRdb year 2020). The protocol used for the library was the immunoSEQ multiplex PCR assay. TCRdb took this table from immuneACCESS and kept in-frame rearrangements with V and J called. Such tables lack part of the clones; where checked against another copy, unresolved V genes explain under half of the gap, and the rest is unexplained. The sample records just under 95,000 clones, less than 85% of which are singletons. In total, the top ten clones hold nearly 9% of the sample. Sequencing was done on a sample of peripheral blood. All receptors come from a man aged 50 to 59 who had recovered from COVID-19.

Only one count was recorded for this clone. The germline gene is not matched at one end of the junction; a read error may be the cause. The chain combines TRBV5-1 with TRBJ1-1; 7 nucleotides align to TRBD1. The CDR3 is made up of 13 amino acids. CDR1 is SGHRS, CDR2 YFSETQ, per germline. Here the CDR3 reads CASSPGTAPETFF. The CDR3 bases are TGCGCCAGCAGCCCGGGGACAGCTCCTGAAACTTTCTTT.

This clone was observed a handful of times. The CDR3: CASSGISGLPYNEQFF. DNA for the CDR3: TGCGCCAGCAGCGGAATTAGCGGCCTTCCATACAATGAGCAGTTCTTC. V gene TRBV5-1 combines with J gene TRBJ2-1; D perhaps matches TRBD2 (6 bases). Germline values: CDR1 SGHRS, CDR2 YFSETQ. The CDR3 sequence is 16 residues long. V was clipped by 4 bases and J by 4 bases, with 18 bases between them.

Here the CDR3 DNA reads TGTGCCAGCAGTGAAGCGCACGGAATAGCGGGATTCAATGAGCAGTTCTTC. Translating it yields CASSEAHGIAGFNEQFF. The genes are TRBV6-1 and TRBJ2-1; 8 bases align to TRBD2. The length of the CDR3 is 17 residues. After removal of 0 bases from V and 6 bases from J, the junction contained 10 bases not matched to a gene. Germline-derived CDR1 and CDR2 are MNHNS and SASEGT.

This chain links TRBV19 with TRBJ2-1; 9 nucleotides agree with TRBD2. From germline, CDR1 is LNHDA and CDR2 SQIVND (reference sequence). CDR3 length: 17 amino acids. The ends lost 4 bases at V and 2 bases at J; junction bases unmatched: 9. CDR3 DNA: TGTGCCAGTAGTAGGGGTTATCCTAGCGGGACCTACAATGAGCAGTTCTTC. It is translated as CASSRGYPSGTYNEQFF.

The chain joins TRBV5-6 to TRBJ1-6; possible D gene TRBD1, 5 bases. Germline V gene lookup returns CDR1 SGHDT and CDR2 YYEEEE. CDR3 length equals 16 residues. Trimming shortened V by 2 bases and J by 7 bases, and 16 bases separated the two germline ends. In nucleotides, the CDR3 is TGTGCCAGCAGCTTTCAGGGAAGAGGCAAGAATTCACCCCTCCACTTT. This encodes CASSFQGRGKNSPLHF. The full variable domain, its missing parts supplied by reference TRBV5-6 and TRBJ1-6, is DAGVTQSPTHLIKTRGQQVTLRCSPKSGHDTVSWYQQALGQGPQFIFQYYEEEERQRGNFPDRFSGHQFPNYSSELNVNALLLGDSALYLCASSFQGRGKNSPLHFGNGTRLTVT.

The V and J genes are TRBV19 and TRBJ1-6; tentative D call: TRBD1 (5 bases). Trimming removed 2 bases at V and 5 bases at J, with 7 bases between. The CDR3 extends over 14 amino acids. From germline, CDR1 is LNHDA and CDR2 SQIVND (reference sequence). The CDR3 here is CASSITGDNSPLHF. CDR3 in DNA: TGTGCCAGTAGTATAACAGGCGATAATTCACCCCTCCACTTT.

The rearrangement joins TRBV30 to TRBJ2-7; 8 bases align to TRBD1. The germline gives CDR1 GTSNPN, CDR2 SVGIG (reference sequence). Trimming cost V 2 bases and J 3 bases; bases outside gene matches: 6. The CDR3 contains 14 residues. The CDR3 region has the DNA TGTGCCTGGAGTTTTCGGACAGGGAACTACGAGCAGTACTTC. Residues: CAWSFRTGNYEQYF.

This chain links TRBV10-2 with TRBJ2-1; TRBD2 matches 10 bases. Germline-derived CDR1 and CDR2 are WSHSY and SAAADI. There are 12 residues in the CDR3. The trim removed 3 bases at V and 15 bases at J, leaving 5 bases unmatched. CDR3 sequence: CASSDSGGLRFF. The CDR3 DNA reads TGCGCCAGCAGTGATAGCGGGGGGCTTCGGTTCTTC.

The chain joins TRBV19 to TRBJ2-7; TRBD1 aligns across 8 bases. This CDR3 has 13 residues. In germline, CDR1 is LNHDA, CDR2 SQIVND (reference sequence). V lost 6 bases to trimming and J lost 3 bases; unmatched junction nucleotides: 4. CDR3 sequence: CASSLTGDYEQYF. The DNA for the CDR3 is TGTGCCAGTAGCCTGACAGGGGACTACGAGCAGTACTTC.

This clone showed up just once. The gene calls are TRBV18 and TRBJ1-1, with D possibly matching TRBD1 (6 bases). CDR3 length equals 16 residues. Germline CDR1 reads KGHSH; CDR2 reads LQKENI. The V end lost 3 bases, the J end lost 6 bases, and 20 bases lay between the germline ends. In DNA, the CDR3 is TGTGCCAGCTCACCCTCCCTGGCGGGGGGCGAAGCTGAAGCTTTCTTT. Its translation is CASSPSLAGGEAEAFF.

This clone occurred once. The chain recombines TRBV5-1 with TRBJ1-1; D uncertain. Deletions cut 0 bases from V and 1 base from J, with 10 bases between. The length of the CDR3 is 15 residues. CDR1 and CDR2 (germline): SGHRS, YFSETQ. This CDR3 reads CASSLAPTRNTEAFF. In nucleotides, the CDR3 is TGCGCCAGCAGCTTGGCTCCTACGAGGAACACTGAAGCTTTCTTT.

A few counts support this clone. This chain joins TRBV18 and TRBJ2-1; the match to TRBD2 covers 7 bases. The V gene end was trimmed by 1 base and the J gene end by 5 bases; junction bases not matched to a gene: 2. Germline V gene sequence: CDR1 KGHSH, CDR2 LQKENI. The CDR3 totals 14 residues. The CDR3 DNA reads TGTGCCAGCTCACCACTGGGACTAAACAATGAGCAGTTCTTC. Residues: CASSPLGLNNEQFF.

The V call is TRBV7-3, the J call TRBJ2-2; D is unclear. From germline, CDR1 is SGHTA and CDR2 FQGTGA. This CDR3 has 14 residues. Trimming removed 5 bases at V and 6 bases at J, with 13 bases between. The DNA for the CDR3 is TGTGCCAGCAGCCTACTGCATTCCTCCGGGGAGCTGTTTTTT. Translating it yields CASSLLHSSGELFF.

The chain joins TRBV6-5 to TRBJ2-6; weak D call: TRBD1 (6 bases). The V and J ends lost 7 bases and 4 bases respectively, with 11 bases between them. Germline V gene sequence: CDR1 MNHEY, CDR2 SVGAGI. This CDR3 contains 14 residues. The CDR3, as DNA: TGTGCCAGCAAAACAGGGACCGGGGCCAACGTCCTGACTTTC. Its translation is CASKTGTGANVLTF.

The gene calls are TRBV18 and TRBJ2-1, with 7 bases that match TRBD1. The germline V gene encodes CDR1 KGHSH and CDR2 LQKENI. This CDR3 contains 12 residues. V gave up 4 bases and J gave up 9 bases; unmatched junction bases: 3. The DNA for the CDR3 is TGTGCCAGCTCACTTGGGACAGTTGAGCAGTTCTTC. Translation gives CASSLGTVEQFF.

Concerning this clone: Other DNA sequences in the sample encode the same CDR3. This chain uses TRBV18 with TRBJ1-5, with D uncertain. The CDR3 loop spans 14 amino acids. The germline V gene encodes CDR1 KGHSH and CDR2 LQKENI. Trimming took off 6 bases at V and 1 base at J, with 10 bases between the two ends. The CDR3 sequence: CASSSGNSNQPQHF. The CDR3 DNA follows: TGTGCCAGCTCGTCCGGGAACAGCAATCAGCCCCAGCATTTT.

This clone appeared a few times. This sequence joins TRBV11-2 and TRBJ2-5; no firm D call. V lost 6 bases and J 1 base, leaving 12 bases between the germline ends. The CDR3 is made up of 14 amino acids. CDR1 is SGHAT and CDR2 is FQNNGV in the germline V gene. The CDR3 nucleotides are TGTGCCAGCAGTCTTGCGAACTCCCAAGAGACCCAGTACTTC. It specifies CASSLANSQETQYF. The variable domain in full, with the rest retrieved from reference TRBV11-2 and TRBJ2-5, is EAGVAQSPRYKIIEKRQSVAFWCNPISGHATLYWYQQILGQGPKLLIQFQNNGVVDDSQLPKDRFSAERLKGVDSTLKIQPAKLEDSAVYLCASSLANSQETQYFGPGTRLLVL.

Concerning this clone: This sample includes further DNA sequences coding for the same CDR3. The chain couples TRBV4-1 to TRBJ2-7; possible D gene TRBD2, 6 bases. V dropped 1 base and J dropped 0 bases, with 10 bases sitting between them. This CDR3 is built from 15 residues. CDR1 MGHRA and CDR2 YSYEKL come from the germline V gene. The CDR3 sequence is CASSQVTGSSYEQYF. DNA of the CDR3: TGCGCCAGCAGCCAAGTTACCGGGAGCTCCTACGAGCAGTACTTC.

This chain connects TRBV7-9 to TRBJ2-7, with 7 bases lining up with TRBD1. The CDR3 is 13 residues long. With V trimmed by 6 bases and J by 6 bases, 8 bases remained unmatched. Germline-derived CDR1 and CDR2 are SEHNR and FQNEAQ (reference sequence). The CDR3 nucleotides are TGTGCCAGCAGACCGACAGGGCTGCGCGAGCAGTACTTC. Amino acid sequence: CASRPTGLREQYF.

The rearrangement uses TRBV6-5 and TRBJ2-1, with TRBD2 matching over 12 bases. The CDR3 runs to 16 residues. The germline V gene encodes CDR1 MNHEY and CDR2 SVGAGI. The V gene end was trimmed by 0 bases and the J gene end by 6 bases; junction bases not matched to a gene: 3. CDR3: CASSYSTSGSRNEQFF. In DNA form, the CDR3 reads TGTGCCAGCAGTTACTCGACTAGCGGGAGTCGCAATGAGCAGTTCTTC.

CDR3 loop: CASSPPTATNEKLFF. The CDR3 nucleotides read TGTGCCAGCTCACCACCGACAGCAACTAATGAAAAACTGTTTTTT. J is TRBJ1-4 and V is TRBV18, with a possible D match to TRBD1 (5 bases). The CDR3 totals 15 residues. Germline CDR1 reads KGHSH; CDR2 reads LQKENI. V was shortened by 0 bases and J by 0 bases, with 5 bases between the two germline ends. The whole variable domain, remainder taken from reference TRBV18 and TRBJ1-4, is NAGVMQNPRHLVRRRGQEARLRCSPMKGHSHVYWYRQLPEEGLKFMVYLQKENIIDESGMPKERFSAEFPKEGPSILRIQQVVRGDSAAYFCASSPPTATNEKLFFGSGTQLSVL.